The next 7 T cell receptor beta chains were all read from a single sample in a study of control samples from healthy donors and cancer patients (dated by TCRdb to 2018 to 2020). Library generation was performed with the immunoSEQ multiplex PCR assay. The clones in this table, taken by TCRdb from immuneACCESS, are in-frame only. Not every clone is retained; where verified, under half of the shortfall comes from an unresolved V gene, and the cause of the rest is unknown. The sample records about 180,000 clones, 94% of which are singletons. In total, the top ten clones hold about 1.4% of the sample. The material sequenced was blood. These receptors were collected from a woman under 30 in good health.

V gene TRBV6-5 combines with J gene TRBJ1-1; D remains unclear. The CDR3 runs to 11 residues. The germline V gene has CDR1 MNHEY and CDR2 SVGAGI. V shed 7 bases and J shed 11 bases, with 14 bases lying between them. The CDR3 bases are TGTGCCAGCACCGGGCAACCTGTGGCTTTCTTT. Translation: CASTGQPVAFF.

The gene calls are TRBV4-1 and TRBJ2-5, with D perhaps TRBD2 (6 bases). The CDR3 extends over 16 amino acids. V shed 4 bases and J shed 8 bases, with 23 bases lying between them. Germline V gene sequence: CDR1 MGHRA, CDR2 YSYEKL. This CDR3 reads CASSLISGPYGGTQYF. CDR3 DNA sequence: TGCGCCAGCAGCCTCATCTCGGGTCCCTACGGGGGTACCCAGTACTTC.

This rearrangement joins TRBV20-1 to TRBJ2-7; D is uncertain. This CDR3 spans 15 amino acids. Trimming stripped 3 bases from V and 0 bases from J, with 15 bases between. Germline V gene data show CDR1 as DFQATT and CDR2 as SNEGSKA (reference sequence). The CDR3 nucleotides are TGCAGTGCTAGTAGGCGGCCCGAACCCTCCTACGAGCAGTACTTC. It encodes CSASRRPEPSYEQYF.

This chain joins TRBV12-5 and TRBJ2-5; 7 nucleotides agree with TRBD1. J lost 0 bases, V lost 5 bases, and 3 bases had no gene match. Germline-derived CDR1 and CDR2 are LGHNT and FRNRAP. The CDR3 is made up of 14 amino acids. The chain's CDR3 is CASGPGQHQETQYF. In DNA, the CDR3 is TGTGCTAGTGGTCCGGGACAGCACCAAGAGACCCAGTACTTC.

The V gene is TRBV23-1, the J gene TRBJ2-2, with TRBD1 matching over 10 bases. TRBV23-1 is noted as an ORF with a role that remains uncertain. CDR3 length: 17 amino acids. Trimming removed 0 bases from V and 5 bases from J; junction bases left unmatched: 6. The DNA for the CDR3 is TGCGCCAGCAGTCAATCTAAAGGACAGGGGGAAACCGGGGAGCTGTTTTTT. This encodes CASSQSKGQGETGELFF.

The chain joins TRBV5-4 to TRBJ1-2; a weak D match, TRBD1 (5 bases). The CDR3 is 14 amino acids. V gave up 3 bases and J gave up 0 bases, with 9 bases separating them. Per germline, CDR1 SGHNT and CDR2 YYREEE (reference sequence). For the CDR3, the DNA is TGTGCCAGCAGCTGGGGGGACCCTAACTATGGCTACACCTTC. Its translation: CASSWGDPNYGYTF.

The rearrangement joins TRBV24-1 to TRBJ1-1, with D uncertain. Trimming removed 12 bases from V and 5 bases from J, with 18 bases in between. In germline, CDR1 is KGHDR, CDR2 SFDVKD. The CDR3 consists of 13 residues. CDR3 amino acids: CAAGGPGITEAFF. Written as DNA, the CDR3 is TGTGCCGCGGGCGGGCCCGGGATAACTGAAGCTTTCTTT.